The 30 T cell receptor beta chains listed next were all sequenced from one sample in a study of control samples from healthy donors and cancer patients. The data were produced by immunoSEQ multiplex PCR, yet TCRdb's version contains in-frame clones alone and is incomplete. The table has about 83,000 clones, 91% seen once. Sequencing input: blood. The source of these receptors is a man under 40 in good health.

As to this clone: Other DNA variants within this sample encode the same CDR3. The V gene is TRBV27, the J gene TRBJ1-3, with D perhaps TRBD1 (5 bases). CDR3 length: 17 residues. Germline CDR1 is MNHEY and CDR2 is SMNVEV (reference sequence). V was pared by 2 bases and J by 0 bases, with 14 bases between. In nucleotides, the CDR3 is TGTGCCAGCAGTTTAAAGGGGCAGCTAAACTCTGGAAACACCATATATTTT. This gives the protein CASSLKGQLNSGNTIYF.

V usage is TRBV12-3 or TRBV12-4 and J usage is TRBJ2-5; D not resolved. Between the trimmed V and J ends, which lost 3 bases and 5 bases, there was a span of 10 bases. The CDR3 covers 13 residues. The CDR3 is CASSLGKWETQYF. The CDR3 DNA reads TGTGCCAGCAGTTTGGGGAAATGGGAGACCCAGTACTTC.

This clone turned up a few times. This chain joins TRBV7-3 and TRBJ2-2, with D perhaps matching TRBD1 or TRBD2 (5 bases each). Germline V lookup: CDR1 SGHTA, CDR2 FQGTGA. V was trimmed by 2 bases and J by 5 bases, leaving 18 bases between them. The CDR3 totals 17 residues. CDR3 nucleotides: TGTGCCAGCAGCTTAGACGGGGAAGGGGTTCGAACCGGGGAGCTGTTTTTT. This codes for CASSLDGEGVRTGELFF.

The CDR3 DNA is TGTGCCAGCAGCTTAGGAGGGGGCCTCGGCGGGGAGCTGTTTTTT. This encodes CASSLGGGLGGELFF. The V and J genes are TRBV7-9 and TRBJ2-2; 7 bases match TRBD1. Germline V gene lookup returns CDR1 SEHNR and CDR2 FQNEAQ (reference sequence). This CDR3 is 15 amino acids long. Losses at the gene ends were 1 base for V and 7 bases for J; bases not matched to a gene: 6.

This clone was seen only once. The DNA is left out, because the CDR3 cannot be placed on it with certainty; the CDR3 is given as TCRdb lists it. The gene calls are TRBV24-1 and TRBJ2-1; TRBD1 is the table's D call and was not checked against the DNA. The CDR3 is 14 residues long, ends included. CDR1 and CDR2 (germline): KGHDR, SFDVKD. The CDR3 is CATSDGAGFFGEFF.

This clone was seen more than once but under ten times. The chain uses TRBV3-1 (or the pseudogene TRBV3-2) and TRBJ2-7, with D possibly being TRBD1 (6 bases). The CDR3 sequence is 14 residues long. V was clipped by 3 bases and J by 6 bases, with 15 bases between them. The V gene's germline CDR1 is LGHDT and CDR2 YNNKEL (reference sequence). CDR3 region: CASSQDRNPTEQYF. The CDR3 DNA reads TGTGCCAGCAGCCAGGACAGAAATCCGACCGAGCAGTACTTC.

The genes are TRBV18 and TRBJ1-1; D not resolved. In germline, CDR1 is KGHSH, CDR2 LQKENI. This CDR3 has 14 residues. V was trimmed by 3 bases and J by 0 bases, leaving 8 bases between them. The CDR3 DNA follows: TGTGCCAGCTCACCCGGATCCATGAACACTGAAGCTTTCTTT. It yields the protein CASSPGSMNTEAFF.

The chain uses TRBV5-1 and TRBJ2-2; either TRBD1 or TRBD2 may fit D (5 bases each). Germline CDR1 SGHRS, CDR2 YFSETQ. The CDR3 is 15 residues long. Trimming removed 3 bases from V and 6 bases from J, with 15 bases in between. This CDR3 reads CASSSQGRTSGELFF. For the CDR3, the DNA is TGCGCCAGCAGCTCGCAGGGACGGACTTCCGGGGAGCTGTTTTTT.

The chain has TRBV5-4 and TRBJ2-3, with D possibly matching TRBD2 (6 bases). This CDR3 spans 16 amino acids. V was clipped by 1 base and J by 3 bases, with 15 bases between them. The germline CDR1 and CDR2 sequences are SGHNT and YYREEE (reference sequence). The CDR3 nucleotides are TGTGCCAGCAGCTTGCGTCGACGGGGGAGTACAGATACGCAGTATTTT. It is translated as CASSLRRRGSTDTQYF.

In its sample, this clone was seen once. The CDR3 reads CASPRGTYEQYF. Here the CDR3 DNA reads TGTGCCAGCCCCAGGGGAACCTACGAGCAGTACTTC. This chain connects TRBV18 to TRBJ2-7; weak D call: TRBD1 (6 bases). CDR1 and CDR2 from the germline V gene are KGHSH and LQKENI. The germline V and J ends were trimmed by 8 bases and 2 bases, with 10 bases remaining between them. The length of the CDR3 is 12 residues.

V usage is TRBV6-5 and J usage is TRBJ2-7; D ambiguous. This CDR3 has 13 amino acids. V lost 8 bases to trimming and J lost 0 bases, with 11 bases between them. CDR1 is MNHEY and CDR2 is SVGAGI in the germline V gene. CDR3 region: CASVGTDSYEQYF. Here the CDR3 DNA reads TGTGCCAGCGTGGGAACCGACTCCTACGAGCAGTACTTC.

As for this clone: The junction differs from germline at one of its ends, possibly a read error. J is TRBJ2-5 and V is TRBV20-1, with D maybe TRBD2 (6 bases). The CDR3 has 11 amino acids. Per germline, CDR1 DFQATT and CDR2 SNEGSKA (reference sequence). The DNA for the CDR3 is TGCAGTGCTAGAGATAGGGGACTCAGCCACTTC. Translating gives CSARDRGLSHF.

This clone has only one observation. V is TRBV29-1 and J is TRBJ1-1, with D hard to call. Germline V lookup: CDR1 SQVTM, CDR2 ANQGSEA. V was clipped by 4 bases and J by 2 bases, with 14 bases between them. CDR3 length: 14 residues. CDR3 sequence: CSVVLGYGNTEAFF. In DNA, the CDR3 is TGCAGCGTTGTCTTAGGGTATGGAAACACTGAAGCTTTCTTT. The variable domain in full, with the rest retrieved from reference TRBV29-1 and TRBJ1-1, is SAVISQKPSRDICQRGTSLTIQCQVDSQVTMMFWYRQQPGQSLTLIATANQGSEATYESGFVIDKFPISRPNLTFSTLTVSNMSPEDSSIYLCSVVLGYGNTEAFFGQGTRLTVV.

The chain employs TRBV28 and TRBJ1-1; D is perhaps TRBD1 (5 bases). Trimming pared 5 bases from V and 0 bases from J, leaving 13 bases between. The V gene's germline CDR1 is MDHEN and CDR2 SYDVKM. This CDR3 region has 15 residues. The CDR3 DNA follows: TGTGCCAGCAGTCCACCTGACAGTATGAACACTGAAGCTTTCTTT. This sequence encodes CASSPPDSMNTEAFF.

The J gene is TRBJ2-1, the V gene TRBV9, with D possibly TRBD1 on 5 matching bases. In germline, CDR1 is SGDLS, CDR2 YYNGEE. V dropped 4 bases and J dropped 5 bases, with 16 bases sitting between them. The CDR3 has 15 amino acids. CDR3 nucleotides: TGTGCCAGCAGCCCCAGTAGGATAGGGGACAATGAGCAGTTCTTC. As protein: CASSPSRIGDNEQFF. Filled out from reference TRBV9 and TRBJ2-1, the complete variable domain reads DSGVTQTPKHLITATGQRVTLRCSPRSGDLSVYWYQQSLDQGLQFLIQYYNGEERAKGNILERFSAQQFPDLHSELNLSSLELGDSALYFCASSPSRIGDNEQFFGPGTRLTVL.

The J gene is TRBJ2-7, the V gene TRBV4-1; tentatively, D is TRBD1 or TRBD2 (6 bases each). Germline CDR1 reads MGHRA; CDR2 reads YSYEKL. The CDR3 is 15 residues long. The V gene lost 1 base and the J gene lost 6 bases, with 16 bases spanning the gap. CDR3 protein: CASSQVSGAWGEQYF. CDR3 nucleotides: TGCGCCAGCAGCCAAGTATCGGGGGCCTGGGGCGAGCAGTACTTC.

This chain links TRBV28 with TRBJ2-7; D is perhaps TRBD2 (7 bases). V was cut by 7 bases and J by 7 bases, with 14 bases left in between. Germline lookup yields CDR1 MDHEN and CDR2 SYDVKM. The CDR3 is 12 residues long. The CDR3 DNA follows: TGTGCCAGCACGGCGGGGGCGAGGGAGCAGTACTTC. The encoded protein is CASTAGAREQYF.

CDR3 nucleotide sequence: TGTGCCAGCAGTTACCCCGGGACAGCTTATGAGCAGTACTTC. Amino acids: CASSYPGTAYEQYF. J is TRBJ2-7 and V is TRBV6-6, with 7 nucleotides matching TRBD1. The CDR3 runs to 14 residues. The germline V gene encodes CDR1 MNHNY and CDR2 SVGAGI (reference sequence). V shed 2 bases, J shed 7 bases, and the junction held 8 bases outside the gene matches.

The chain employs TRBV5-1 and TRBJ2-6; D is undetermined. V lost 1 base and J 0 bases, leaving 5 bases between the germline ends. In germline, CDR1 is SGHRS, CDR2 YFSETQ. The CDR3 sequence is 15 residues long. This chain's CDR3 is CASSLSLSGANVLTF. Here the CDR3 DNA reads TGCGCCAGCAGCTTGTCCCTCTCTGGGGCCAACGTCCTGACTTTC.

The chain combines TRBV19 with TRBJ1-2; D is unresolved. The CDR3 is made up of 13 amino acids. Germline CDR1 LNHDA, CDR2 SQIVND (reference sequence). V lost 2 bases to trimming and J lost 0 bases, with 4 bases between them. The CDR3 protein is CASSILTNYGYTF. CDR3 in DNA: TGTGCCAGTAGTATACTAACTAACTATGGCTACACCTTC.

The count of this clone is one. The junction does not match germline at one end; this may be a read error. The chain links TRBV7-3 to TRBJ2-1; 8 bases align to TRBD1. Looked up from germline, CDR1 is SGHTA and CDR2 is FQGTGA. The CDR3 has 14 amino acids. CDR3 residues: CASSLTGGGNEQFF. As DNA, the CDR3 is TGTGCCAGCAGCCTAACAGGGGGTGGTAATGAGCAGTTCTTC. Filled out from reference TRBV7-3 and TRBJ2-1, the complete variable domain reads GAGVSQTPSNKVTEKGKYVELRCDPISGHTALYWYRQSLGQGPEFLIYFQGTGAADDSGLPNDRFFAVRPEGSVSTLKIQRTERGDSAVYLCASSLTGGGNEQFFGPGTRLTVL.

The chain couples TRBV30 to TRBJ1-5; a possible D gene is TRBD1 (6 bases). CDR3 length: 15 residues. The V gene lost 3 bases and the J gene lost 6 bases, with 18 bases spanning the gap. Germline assignment: CDR1 GTSNPN and CDR2 SVGIG (reference sequence). CDR3 DNA: TGTGCCTGGAGCCGATCAGGGGCGCAGGGTCAGCCCCAGCATTTT. Its protein product is CAWSRSGAQGQPQHF.

This CDR3 is CASSAQGRGSSYEQYF. CDR3 in DNA: TGTGCCAGTAGTGCACAGGGTCGAGGGTCCTCCTACGAGCAGTACTTC. The chain combines TRBV19 with TRBJ2-7, with D tentatively TRBD1 (6 bases). Germline V gene sequence: CDR1 LNHDA, CDR2 SQIVND (reference sequence). This CDR3 region has 16 residues. Trimming took off 5 bases at V and 0 bases at J, with 17 bases between the two ends.

This rearrangement joins TRBV3-1 (or the pseudogene TRBV3-2) to TRBJ2-1; 9 bases match TRBD2. V gave up 11 bases and J gave up 9 bases; unmatched junction bases: 11. The germline CDR1 and CDR2 sequences are LGHDT and YNNKEL (reference sequence). The CDR3 contains 13 residues. CDR3 nucleotides: TGTGCCGGCCGGGCGGGAGGGCCGGTTGAGCAGTTCTTC. The encoded protein is CAGRAGGPVEQFF.

This clone was detected only once. The chain is built from TRBV4-1 and TRBJ1-4; D is possibly TRBD1 (5 bases). This CDR3 spans 16 amino acids. V lost 3 bases and J 0 bases, leaving 11 bases between the germline ends. Looked up from germline, CDR1 is MGHRA and CDR2 is YSYEKL. The CDR3 loop is CASSQMTASTNEKLFF. CDR3 nucleotides: TGCGCCAGCAGCCAGATGACAGCGTCAACTAATGAAAAACTGTTTTTT.

The rearrangement joins TRBV27 to TRBJ2-7, with no clear D. Germline-derived CDR1 and CDR2 are MNHEY and SMNVEV (reference sequence). The V end was cut by 3 bases, the J end by 2 bases, with 14 bases between. This CDR3 is built from 15 residues. The CDR3 spells CASSFGVLPAYEQYF. The CDR3 DNA sequence: TGTGCCAGCAGTTTTGGAGTACTCCCTGCCTACGAGCAGTACTTC.

The genes are TRBV6-5 and TRBJ2-7, with TRBD1 identical over 8 bases. Unmatched junction bases numbered 5, after V lost 2 bases and J lost 2 bases. Germline V lookup: CDR1 MNHEY, CDR2 SVGAGI. This CDR3 comprises 15 residues. The CDR3 protein is CASSYRTGKPYEQYF. CDR3 in DNA: TGTGCCAGCAGTTACCGGACAGGGAAACCCTACGAGCAGTACTTC.

The V call is TRBV5-1, the J call TRBJ1-4; D possibly corresponds to TRBD1 (5 bases). This CDR3 has 15 amino acids. The V end was cut by 0 bases, the J end by 3 bases, with 9 bases between. CDR1 and CDR2 from the germline V gene are SGHRS and YFSETQ. CDR3 loop: CASSLAGGSNEKLFF. DNA for the CDR3: TGCGCCAGCAGCTTGGCGGGGGGGTCTAATGAAAAACTGTTTTTT.

The chain employs TRBV12-3 or TRBV12-4 and TRBJ1-1; D unclear. Trimming removed 6 bases at V and 4 bases at J, with 12 bases between. The CDR3 has 13 amino acids. The CDR3 DNA reads as TGTGCCAGCAGCCCGGCCCCGGGCACTGAAGCTTTCTTT. This sequence encodes CASSPAPGTEAFF.

The chain links TRBV3-1 (or the pseudogene TRBV3-2) to TRBJ2-1, with a weak D call TRBD1 (6 bases). Per the germline V gene, CDR1 is LGHDT and CDR2 is YNNKEL (reference sequence). Trimming took off 1 base at V and 0 bases at J, with 13 bases between the two ends. This CDR3 region has 17 residues. The chain's CDR3 is CASSQVDRSSSYNEQFF. CDR3 nucleotide sequence: TGTGCCAGCAGCCAAGTCGACAGGTCAAGCTCCTACAATGAGCAGTTCTTC.